This T cell receptor (beta chain) appears in the sequencing data of a study of shared clonotypes between healthy human individuals. CDR1 and CDR2 from the germline V gene are MDHEN and SYDVKM. There are 13 residues in the CDR3. Trimming stripped 6 bases from V and 6 bases from J, with 14 bases between. Study-level points and caveats: Only blood samples were collected, and tissue repertoires likely differ.

TCRdb's copy holds only in-frame clones and misses some; the assay was immunoSEQ multiplex PCR. The sample includes about 1 million clones, approximately 76% of them seen just once. With respect to this clone: Its antigen is not known.

This TCR derives from a man in his late teens or twenties in good health. This sequence joins TRBV28 and TRBJ1-1, with D tentatively TRBD1 (5 bases). Sequencing was done on a sample of memory CD4+ T cells sorted from blood. Subset described: CD45RA-negative fraction. CDR3 nucleotide sequence: TGTGCCAGCAGAGTCCCAGGGTTTTCTGAAGCTTTCTTT. Amino acids: CASRVPGFSEAFF.